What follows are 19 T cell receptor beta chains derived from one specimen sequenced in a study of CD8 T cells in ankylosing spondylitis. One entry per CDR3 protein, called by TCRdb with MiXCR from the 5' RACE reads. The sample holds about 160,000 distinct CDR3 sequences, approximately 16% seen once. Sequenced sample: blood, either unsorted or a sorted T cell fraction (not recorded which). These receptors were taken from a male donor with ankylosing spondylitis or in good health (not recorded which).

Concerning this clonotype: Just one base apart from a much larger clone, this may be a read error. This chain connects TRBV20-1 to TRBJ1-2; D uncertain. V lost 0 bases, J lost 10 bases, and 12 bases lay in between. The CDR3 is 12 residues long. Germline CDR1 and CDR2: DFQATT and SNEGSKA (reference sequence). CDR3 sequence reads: CSARDLNNDYTF. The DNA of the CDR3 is TGCAGTGCTAGAGATCTAAACAATGACTACACCTTC.

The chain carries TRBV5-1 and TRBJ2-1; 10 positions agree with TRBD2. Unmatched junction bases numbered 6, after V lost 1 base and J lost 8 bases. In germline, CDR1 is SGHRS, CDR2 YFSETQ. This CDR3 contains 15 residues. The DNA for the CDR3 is TGCGCCAGCAGCTTGAGCCTAGCGGGAGTTGATGAGCAGTTCTTC. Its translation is CASSLSLAGVDEQFF.

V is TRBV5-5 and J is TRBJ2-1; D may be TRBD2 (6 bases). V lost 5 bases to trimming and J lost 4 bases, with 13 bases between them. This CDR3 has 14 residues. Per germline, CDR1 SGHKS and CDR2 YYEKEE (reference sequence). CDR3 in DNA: TGTGCCAGCAGGGAGGGGCGCAGATACAATGAGCAGTTCTTC. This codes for CASREGRRYNEQFF. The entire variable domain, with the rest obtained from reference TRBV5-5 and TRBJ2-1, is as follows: DAGVTQSPTHLIKTRGQQVTLRCSPISGHKSVSWYQQVLGQGPQFIFQYYEKEERGRGNFPDRFSARQFPNYSSELNVNALLLGDSALYLCASREGRRYNEQFFGPGTRLTVL.

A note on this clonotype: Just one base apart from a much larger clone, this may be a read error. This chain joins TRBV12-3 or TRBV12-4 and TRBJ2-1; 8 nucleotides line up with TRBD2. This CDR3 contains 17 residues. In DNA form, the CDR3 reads TGTGCCAGCAGCCCCCTCGGGGCGGGAGGAGGCTACAATGCGCAGTTCTTC. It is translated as CASSPLGAGGGYNAQFF.

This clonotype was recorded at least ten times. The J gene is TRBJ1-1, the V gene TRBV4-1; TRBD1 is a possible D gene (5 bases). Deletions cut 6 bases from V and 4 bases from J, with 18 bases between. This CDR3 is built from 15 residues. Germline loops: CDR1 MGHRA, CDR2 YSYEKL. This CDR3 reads CASSQVGGLSTEAFF. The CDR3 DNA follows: TGCGCCAGCAGTCAGGTCGGGGGGTTGAGCACTGAAGCTTTCTTT.

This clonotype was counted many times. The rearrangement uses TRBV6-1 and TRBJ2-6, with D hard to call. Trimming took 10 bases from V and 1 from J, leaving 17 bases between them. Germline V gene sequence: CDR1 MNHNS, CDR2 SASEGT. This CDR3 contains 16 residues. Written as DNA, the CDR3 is TGTGCCACCTTCGGGTCTTCTGGTTCTGGGGCCAACGTCCTGACTTTC. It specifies CATFGSSGSGANVLTF.

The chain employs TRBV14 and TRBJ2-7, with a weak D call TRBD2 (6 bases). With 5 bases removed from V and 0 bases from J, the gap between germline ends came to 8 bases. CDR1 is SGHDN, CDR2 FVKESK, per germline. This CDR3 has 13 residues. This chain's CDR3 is CASSGGSSYEQYF. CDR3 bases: TGTGCCAGCAGCGGAGGGAGCTCCTACGAGCAGTACTTC.

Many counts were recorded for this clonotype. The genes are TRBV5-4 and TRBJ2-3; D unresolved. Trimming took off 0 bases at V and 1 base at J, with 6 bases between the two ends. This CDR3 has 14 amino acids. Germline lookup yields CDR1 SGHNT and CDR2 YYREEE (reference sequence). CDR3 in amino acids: CASSLDKGTDTQYF. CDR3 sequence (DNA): TGTGCCAGCAGCTTGGACAAAGGCACAGATACGCAGTATTTT.

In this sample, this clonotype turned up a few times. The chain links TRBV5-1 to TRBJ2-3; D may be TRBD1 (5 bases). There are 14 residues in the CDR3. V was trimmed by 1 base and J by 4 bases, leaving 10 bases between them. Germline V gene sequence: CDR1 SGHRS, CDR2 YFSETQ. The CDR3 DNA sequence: TGCGCCAGCAGCTTGTCCCAGGGCGCAGATACGCAGTATTTT. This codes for CASSLSQGADTQYF.

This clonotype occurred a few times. The CDR3 sequence is CASRPWVAGAQETQYF. CDR3 DNA: TGTGCCAGCAGGCCTTGGGTAGCGGGCGCTCAAGAGACCCAGTACTTC. The chain joins TRBV5-4 to TRBJ2-5, with 7 bases that match TRBD2. Germline trimming cut 5 bases from V and 2 bases from J; bases unmatched to any gene: 12. Per germline, CDR1 SGHNT and CDR2 YYREEE (reference sequence). CDR3 length: 16 residues.

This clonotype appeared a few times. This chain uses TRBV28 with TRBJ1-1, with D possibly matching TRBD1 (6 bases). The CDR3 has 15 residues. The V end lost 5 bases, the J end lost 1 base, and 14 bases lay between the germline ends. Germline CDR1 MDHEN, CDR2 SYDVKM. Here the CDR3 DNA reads TGTGCCAGCAGTCCTCCTACGGGACAGAACACTGAAGCTTTCTTT. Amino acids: CASSPPTGQNTEAFF.

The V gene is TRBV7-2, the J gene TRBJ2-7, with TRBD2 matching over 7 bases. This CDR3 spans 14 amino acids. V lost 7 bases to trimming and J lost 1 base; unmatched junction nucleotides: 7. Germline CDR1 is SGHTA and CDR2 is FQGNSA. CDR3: CASTIPGLSYEQYF. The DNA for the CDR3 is TGTGCCAGCACCATCCCGGGACTATCCTACGAGCAGTACTTC.

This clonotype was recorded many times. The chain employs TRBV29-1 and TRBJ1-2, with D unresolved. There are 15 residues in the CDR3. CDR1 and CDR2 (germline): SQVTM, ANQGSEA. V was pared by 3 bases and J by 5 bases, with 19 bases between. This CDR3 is CSVEAQFPRSYGYTF. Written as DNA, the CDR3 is TGCAGCGTTGAGGCACAGTTCCCCCGAAGTTATGGCTACACCTTC.

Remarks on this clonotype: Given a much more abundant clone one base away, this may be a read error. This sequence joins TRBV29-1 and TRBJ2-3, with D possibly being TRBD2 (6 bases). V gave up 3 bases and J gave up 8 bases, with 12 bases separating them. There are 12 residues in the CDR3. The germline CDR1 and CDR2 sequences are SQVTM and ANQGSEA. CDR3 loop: CSVERDPATQYF. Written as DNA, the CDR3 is TGCAGCGTTGAGCGGGATCCAGCTACGCAGTATTTT.

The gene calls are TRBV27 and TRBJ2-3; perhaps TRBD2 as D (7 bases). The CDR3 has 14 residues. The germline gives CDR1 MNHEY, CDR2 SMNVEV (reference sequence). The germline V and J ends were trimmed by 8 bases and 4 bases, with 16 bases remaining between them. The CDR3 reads CASSRGGGPDTQYF. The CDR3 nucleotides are TGTGCCAGCTCCAGAGGGGGGGGTCCAGATACGCAGTATTTT.

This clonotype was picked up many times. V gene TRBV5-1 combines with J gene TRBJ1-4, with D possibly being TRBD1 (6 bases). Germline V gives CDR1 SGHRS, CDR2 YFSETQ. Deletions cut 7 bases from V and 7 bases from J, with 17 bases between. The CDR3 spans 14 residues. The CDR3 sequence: CASAFLGGGEKLFF. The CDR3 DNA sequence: TGCGCCAGCGCCTTTCTCGGGGGCGGTGAAAAACTGTTTTTT.

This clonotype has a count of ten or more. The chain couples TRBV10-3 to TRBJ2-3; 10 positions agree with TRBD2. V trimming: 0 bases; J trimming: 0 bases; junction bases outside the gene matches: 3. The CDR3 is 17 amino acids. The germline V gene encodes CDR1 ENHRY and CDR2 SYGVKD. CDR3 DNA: TGTGCCATCAGTGAGTCCGGACTAGCGGCTAGCACAGATACGCAGTATTTT. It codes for CAISESGLAASTDTQYF.

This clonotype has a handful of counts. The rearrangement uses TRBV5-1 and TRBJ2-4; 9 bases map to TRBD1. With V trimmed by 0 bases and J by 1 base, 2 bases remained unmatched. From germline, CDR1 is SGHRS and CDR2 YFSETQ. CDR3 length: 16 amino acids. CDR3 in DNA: TGCGCCAGCAGCTTGGGGGACAGGGAGGCCAAAAACATTCAGTACTTC. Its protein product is CASSLGDREAKNIQYF. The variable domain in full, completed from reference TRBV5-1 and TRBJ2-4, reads KAGVTQTPRYLIKTRGQQVTLSCSPISGHRSVSWYQQTPGQGLQFLFEYFSETQRNKGNFPGRFSGRQFSNSRSEMNVSTLELGDSALYLCASSLGDREAKNIQYFGAGTRLSVL.

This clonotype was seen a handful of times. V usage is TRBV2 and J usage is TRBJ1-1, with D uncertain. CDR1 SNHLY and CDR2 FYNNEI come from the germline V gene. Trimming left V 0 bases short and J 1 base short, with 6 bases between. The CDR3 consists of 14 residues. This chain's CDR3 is CASSEARANTEAFF. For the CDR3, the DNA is TGTGCCAGCAGTGAAGCTCGGGCGAACACTGAAGCTTTCTTT.